These T cell receptor beta chains were read from a single sample in a study of blood T cell repertoires in COVID-19. Clones were read by immunoSEQ multiplex PCR, and TCRdb kept only the in-frame ones, dropping some. Of 220,000 or so clones in the sample, roughly four fifths were seen once. The sequencing sample was made of peripheral blood. The receptors were sampled from an elderly woman with COVID-19, enrolled during active disease. Both conserved end residues are part of each CDR3. D genes are given only for firm matches. Size tells how often a clone was seen (once, few, many) or the class of an expanded clone, and some rows leave it out.

clone size | J gene | V gene | D gene | CDR3 DNA | CDR3 protein
NA | TRBJ1-2 | TRBV19 | TRBD1 | TGTGCCAGTAAGTTAGGGGAAGGACAGGCTTATGGCTACACCTTC | CASKLGEGQAYGYTF
NA | TRBJ2-1 | TRBV4-2 | TRBD2 | TGTGCCAGCAGCCAAGCTAGCGGGGGGGCATCTCATGAGCAGTTCTTC | CASSQASGGASHEQFF
NA | TRBJ1-1 | TRBV7-3 | NA | TGTGCCAGCAGCCCCGGGATGGCCAACACTGAAGCTTTCTTT | CASSPGMANTEAFF
NA | TRBJ1-6 | TRBV7-2 | TRBD1 | TGTGCCAGCAGCCGGGGGACAGGGTATAATTCACCCCTCCACTTT | CASSRGTGYNSPLHF
once | TRBJ2-1 | TRBV5-1 | TRBD2 | TGCGCCAGCAGCTCGGGGCGGACTAGCGGCTCCTACAATGAGCAGTTCTTC | CASSSGRTSGSYNEQFF
NA | TRBJ1-3 | TRBV6-6 | NA | TGTGCCAGCAGTTCTAGAGGGCAATCTGGAAACACCATATATTTT | CASSSRGQSGNTIYF
NA | TRBJ2-7 | TRBV5-1 | NA | TGCGCCAGCAGCCCGACAGGGCAGGGGGGCGAGCAGTACTTC | CASSPTGQGGEQYF
NA | TRBJ1-2 | TRBV4-2 | TRBD1 | TGTGCCAGCAGCCGACCCCCGGGACAGGGACCAGTAGGTGGCTACACCTTC | CASSRPPGQGPVGGYTF
NA | TRBJ2-5 | TRBV11-1 | TRBD1 | TGTGCCAGCAGCTGGGGACAGCAAGAGACCCAGTACTTC | CASSWGQQETQYF
once | TRBJ2-7 | TRBV5-5 | NA | TGTGCCAGCAGTCGTGCGGGGGCTAATACCTACGAGCAGTACTTC | CASSRAGANTYEQYF
few | TRBJ2-3 | TRBV30 | TRBD2 | TGTGCCTGGAGTCAACAGGCGGGAGTGACAGATACGCAGTATTTT | CAWSQQAGVTDTQYF
NA | TRBJ1-1 | TRBV7-9 | NA | TGTGCCAGCAGCCCAACGAACATTGAAGCTTTCTTT | CASSPTNIEAFF
NA | TRBJ1-3 | TRBV7-3 | NA | TGTGCCAGCAGCTTAATGCCCCCGAGCTCTGGAAACACCATATATTTT | CASSLMPPSSGNTIYF
NA | TRBJ1-4 | TRBV28 | NA | TGTGCCAGCAGTTGGACGGGAGGCCGGGGTGAAAAACTGTTTTTT | CASSWTGGRGEKLFF
NA | TRBJ1-1 | TRBV28 | NA | TGTGCCAGCAGTTTAGATGGTAGACAATCCTTCACTGAAGCTTTCTTT | CASSLDGRQSFTEAFF
NA | TRBJ2-1 | TRBV1 | NA | TGCACCAGCAGTCCAAGGCCAGCGGGAAACTACAATGAGCAGTTCTTC | CTSSPRPAGNYNEQFF
NA | TRBJ2-2 | TRBV19 | NA | TGTGCCAGTAGTCCCGGGACGGGGGGCGTCAAAGGCACCGGGGAGCTGTTTTTT | CASSPGTGGVKGTGELFF
NA | TRBJ2-7 | TRBV28 | TRBD1 | TGTGCCAGCAGTTCCCCGGGACAGGGAGGATACGAGCAGTACTTC | CASSSPGQGGYEQYF
few | TRBJ1-2 | TRBV3-1/TRBV3-2 | NA | TGTGCCAGCAGCCAAGAAGGGTACAGGGATATTTATGGCTACACCTTC | CASSQEGYRDIYGYTF
once | TRBJ1-1 | TRBV7-6 | NA | TGTGCCAGCAGCTTAGCAGCGGGTGCAAAAGAGGCTTTCTTT | CASSLAAGAKEAFF
NA | TRBJ1-2 | TRBV29-1 | NA | TGCAGCGTATCCGACCGGGTCTTGAATCGTGGCTACACCTTC | CSVSDRVLNRGYTF
NA | TRBJ2-7 | TRBV10-3 | TRBD1 | TGTGCCATCAGTGAGTCGACAGGGGGCGCGTCCGAGCAGTACTTC | CAISESTGGASEQYF
NA | TRBJ2-7 | TRBV2 | TRBD1 | TGTGCCAGCAGCCTACAGGGGGCGACCTACGAGCAGTACTTC | CASSLQGATYEQYF
NA | TRBJ2-3 | TRBV13 | TRBD2 | TGTGCCAGCAGCCCGGGTAGCGGGAGTTCAGATACGCAGTATTTT | CASSPGSGSSDTQYF
NA | TRBJ2-7 | TRBV7-9 | TRBD2 | TGTGCCAGCAGCAAAACTAGCGGGGCCTACGAGCAGTACTTC | CASSKTSGAYEQYF
few | TRBJ2-2 | TRBV12-3/TRBV12-4 | TRBD2 | TGTGCCAGCAGTCGAGCGGGAGGGGGGGAGCTGTTTTTT | CASSRAGGGELFF
once | TRBJ1-3 | TRBV5-4 | TRBD1 | TGTGCCAGCAGCGAGGACAGGGGGGGAAACACCATATATTTT | CASSEDRGGNTIYF
NA | TRBJ1-1 | TRBV6-6 | NA | TGTGCCAGCAGTCAACGACACTCGAACACTGAAGCTTTCTTT | CASSQRHSNTEAFF
NA | TRBJ2-7 | TRBV5-6 | NA | TGTGCCAGCAGCCCTGGGGGGTTGAAGGCGCAGTACTTC | CASSPGGLKAQYF
once | TRBJ2-5 | TRBV4-2 | TRBD2 | TGTGCCAGCAGATCCGGGACTAGCGGGAGCGGAGAGACCCAGTACTTC | CASRSGTSGSGETQYF
once | TRBJ2-6 | TRBV7-2 | TRBD1 | TGTGCCAGCAGCTCAGGGGGCACTGGGGCCAACGTCCTGACTTTC | CASSSGGTGANVLTF
NA | TRBJ2-5 | TRBV5-1 | TRBD1 | TGCGCCAGCAGCATACCGGGACAGGGCGAGACCCAGTACTTC | CASSIPGQGETQYF
NA | TRBJ1-2 | TRBV6-5 | TRBD1 | TGTGCCAGCAGTTACTCGGGGACAGCTTATGGCTACACCTTC | CASSYSGTAYGYTF
NA | TRBJ2-7 | TRBV5-6 | NA | TGTGCCAGCAGCCTCGGGACACTCTACGAGCAGTACTTC | CASSLGTLYEQYF
NA | TRBJ2-1 | TRBV25-1 | NA | TGTGCCAGCAGTAGGGAGGCTGAGCAGTTCTTC | CASSREAEQFF
NA | TRBJ1-4 | TRBV6-5 | NA | TGTGCCAGCACGGCAGGGAGGAATGAAAAACTGTTTTTT | CASTAGRNEKLFF
NA | TRBJ2-1 | TRBV9 | TRBD1 | TGTGCCAGCAGCAAACCGGGACAGGGGGACAATGAGCAGTTCTTC | CASSKPGQGDNEQFF
NA | TRBJ2-3 | TRBV6-5 | NA | TGTGCCAGCAGTACCACGGGGGGCGCAGATACGCAGTATTTT | CASSTTGGADTQYF
few | TRBJ1-2 | TRBV6-1 | NA | TGTGCCAGCAGTGAAGCATCGGCTAACTATGGCTACACCTTC | CASSEASANYGYTF
NA | TRBJ1-2 | TRBV11-2 | TRBD1 | TGTGCCAGCAGGACGACAGGGAGCTCTTATGGCTACACCTTC | CASRTTGSSYGYTF